These 2 T cell receptor beta chains share one sample of origin, sequenced in a study of blood T cells in healthy people across ages. Combining a sample-barcoded 5' primer with a J-beta primer mix, a second PCR ran for 7 to 11 cycles. TCRdb reanalysed the 5' RACE reads using MiXCR and keeps one entry per CDR3 protein. The table includes around 1.5 million distinct CDR3 sequences, roughly 40% detected once. Material for sequencing was blood. Receptor source: a young woman in good health.

This CDR3 is CASSPGDGGTYEQYF. In DNA form, the CDR3 reads TGTGCCAGCAGTCCCGGGGACGGGGGGACCTACGAGCAGTACTTC. This chain links TRBV27 with TRBJ2-7; 7 bases are a match to TRBD2. Germline CDR1 is MNHEY and CDR2 is SMNVEV (reference sequence). The CDR3 length is 15 residues. Trimming took 5 bases from V and 2 from J; bases not matched to a gene: 9.

The CDR3, as DNA: TGTGCCAGCAGCTTAGAGCGCAGGCAAGAGACCCAGTACTTC. It specifies CASSLERRQETQYF. V is TRBV7-2 and J is TRBJ2-5; D is ambiguous. This CDR3 spans 14 amino acids. The germline V gene has CDR1 SGHTA and CDR2 FQGNSA. Trimming cost V 1 base and J 2 bases, with 8 bases left between them. Supplemented by reference TRBV7-2 and TRBJ2-5, the full variable domain reads GAGVSQSPSNKVTEKGKDVELRCDPISGHTALYWYRQSLGQGLEFLIYFQGNSAPDKSGLPSDRFSAERTGGSVSTLTIQRTQQEDSAVYLCASSLERRQETQYFGPGTRLLVL.